Shown below are 28 T cell receptor beta chains from a single sample sequenced in a study of regulatory T cells in long-lasting Graves disease. Time point specified: newly diagnosed GD, antithyroid drugs for less than 3 months. The TCR library was prepared using RNA isolated from PBMCs. Relying on iRepertoire HTBI primers and Arm-PCR of CDR3 regions, the team built TCR beta libraries. TCRdb fed the multiplex PCR reads into MiXCR, producing one record per CDR3 protein. This table holds 300,000 to 400,000 distinct CDR3 sequences, about 20% found once. The sample here was peripheral blood mononuclear cells (PBMCs), taken at new diagnosis, from a patient treated with antithyroid drugs. The receptors shown here come from a female donor with Graves disease.

The gene calls are TRBV20-1 and TRBJ2-4; 8 bases map to TRBD2. CDR1 DFQATT and CDR2 SNEGSKA come from the germline V gene (reference sequence). V shed 6 bases, J shed 1 base, and the junction held 17 bases outside the gene matches. The CDR3 loop spans 18 amino acids. The CDR3: CSAYPGRAEPGAKNIQYF. The CDR3 nucleotides are TGCAGTGCCTACCCCGGGAGGGCCGAGCCGGGGGCCAAAAACATTCAGTACTTC.

This clonotype was found many times. The chain employs TRBV3-1 and TRBJ1-1; D is perhaps TRBD1 (5 bases). Germline V gene lookup returns CDR1 LGHDT and CDR2 YNNKEL (reference sequence). The V gene lost 1 base and the J gene lost 1 base, with 7 bases spanning the gap. The CDR3 extends over 14 amino acids. CDR3: CASSQGGGNTEAFF. As DNA, the CDR3 is TGTGCCAGCAGCCAAGGGGGGGGGAACACTGAAGCTTTCTTT.

This clonotype was found many times. This chain connects TRBV5-1 to TRBJ1-1, with 11 bases that match TRBD1. V trimming: 4 bases; J trimming: 7 bases; junction bases outside the gene matches: 6. The CDR3 runs 14 residues. Germline V gene data show CDR1 as SGHRS and CDR2 as YFSETQ. The CDR3 is CASSPGQGEREAFF. The CDR3 DNA sequence: TGCGCCAGCAGCCCGGGACAGGGGGAACGTGAAGCTTTCTTT.

This clonotype showed up many times. The chain has TRBV2 and TRBJ1-1; D is ambiguous. Per the germline V gene, CDR1 is SNHLY and CDR2 is FYNNEI. The V end lost 8 bases, the J end lost 1 base, and 8 bases lay between the germline ends. The CDR3 loop spans 12 amino acids. Here the CDR3 reads CASVVGNTEAFF. The CDR3 nucleotides are TGTGCCAGCGTAGTCGGGAACACTGAAGCTTTCTTT.

The chain combines TRBV19 with TRBJ1-2; TRBD1 matches 12 bases. Per the germline V gene, CDR1 is LNHDA and CDR2 is SQIVND (reference sequence). CDR3 length: 14 amino acids. Unmatched junction bases numbered 5, after V lost 8 bases and J lost 4 bases. CDR3 sequence: CASWDRGRIYGYTF. CDR3 bases: TGTGCCAGTTGGGACAGGGGGCGAATCTATGGCTACACCTTC.

This clonotype was observed many times. The rearrangement links TRBV2 to TRBJ1-5; 11 bases are shared with TRBD1. The CDR3 is made up of 15 amino acids. V lost 8 bases and J lost 0; bases outside the gene matches: 3. Germline V CDR1 and CDR2: SNHLY, FYNNEI. The chain's CDR3 is CASGTGGYSNQPQHF. The CDR3 DNA sequence: TGTGCCAGCGGGACAGGGGGTTATAGCAATCAGCCCCAGCATTTT.

This clonotype was seen repeatedly, ten times or more. This chain connects TRBV7-2 to TRBJ2-1; no firm D call. Germline CDR1 reads SGHTA; CDR2 reads FQGNSA. Trimming shortened V by 2 bases and J by 3 bases, and 11 bases separated the two germline ends. There are 15 residues in the CDR3. CDR3 DNA: TGTGCCAGCAGCTTACGAAGGAGCTTCTACAATGAGCAGTTCTTC. This codes for CASSLRRSFYNEQFF.

This clonotype was seen repeatedly, ten times or more. V is TRBV20-1 and J is TRBJ2-7; perhaps TRBD2 as D (5 bases). The CDR3 sequence is 15 residues long. Germline CDR1 and CDR2: DFQATT and SNEGSKA (reference sequence). V dropped 0 bases and J dropped 6 bases, with 18 bases sitting between them. The DNA for the CDR3 is TGCAGTGCTAGAGAGGAGCGGACCCTACTTTCCGAGCAGTACTTC. Its translation is CSAREERTLLSEQYF.

This clonotype was recorded many times. The chain joins TRBV28 to TRBJ2-3; D is unclear. V lost 10 bases and J 0 bases, leaving 14 bases between the germline ends. CDR1 is MDHEN and CDR2 is SYDVKM in the germline V gene. The CDR3 covers 14 residues. The CDR3 loop is CATQWGTSTDTQYF. As DNA, the CDR3 is TGTGCCACCCAATGGGGTACTAGCACAGATACGCAGTATTTT.

The rearrangement uses TRBV20-1 and TRBJ2-1; 8 nucleotides match TRBD2. V was clipped by 5 bases and J by 7 bases; unmatched bases: 13. The germline V gene has CDR1 DFQATT and CDR2 SNEGSKA (reference sequence). CDR3 length: 15 amino acids. CDR3 region: CSAGPPREAPNEQFF. In nucleotides, the CDR3 is TGCAGTGCTGGTCCTCCGCGGGAGGCCCCTAATGAGCAGTTCTTC.

As for this clonotype: Given a much more abundant clone one base away, this may be a read error. This chain links TRBV6-5 with TRBJ2-1, with D perhaps matching TRBD2 (6 bases). Germline V lookup: CDR1 MNHEY, CDR2 SVGAGI. The CDR3 covers 12 residues. Trimming removed 2 bases from V and 8 bases from J, with 7 bases in between. DNA for the CDR3: TGTGCCAGCAGTTACGGCGGGGATGAGCAGTTCTTC. Amino acids: CASSYGGDEQFF.

Concerning this clonotype: Given the absence of the conserved phenylalanine or tryptophan at the CDR3 end, a read error is likely. The chain is built from TRBV4-2 and TRBJ1-6, with a tentative D call TRBD1 (5 bases). This CDR3 spans 19 amino acids. Trimming cost V 0 bases and J 8 bases, with 23 bases left between them. Looked up from germline, CDR1 is LGHNA and CDR2 is YNFKEQ. This CDR3 is CASSQDRRGLDRRDSPLHL. The CDR3 bases are TGTGCCAGCAGCCAAGATCGGCGGGGGTTGGATCGGAGGGATTCACCCCTCCACCTT.

This clonotype was picked up many times. Likely a read error: the CDR3 ends without its conserved phenylalanine or tryptophan. The genes are TRBV12-3 or TRBV12-4 and TRBJ1-1; D possibly corresponds to TRBD1 (5 bases). Trimming pared 5 bases from V and 4 bases from J, leaving 17 bases between. This CDR3 has 15 amino acids. The CDR3 here is CASSHGTGSRTEAFL. In DNA form, the CDR3 reads TGTGCCAGCAGTCACGGCACAGGAAGTCGCACTGAAGCTTTCCTT.

This clonotype has just a few counts. This rearrangement joins TRBV28 to TRBJ2-5, with D possibly matching TRBD1 (6 bases). Trimming took 6 bases from V and 1 from J, leaving 12 bases between them. The CDR3 contains 14 residues. In germline, CDR1 is MDHEN, CDR2 SYDVKM. CDR3: CASSFQGLQETQYF. For the CDR3, the DNA is TGTGCCAGCAGCTTCCAGGGGCTCCAAGAGACCCAGTACTTC.

This clonotype has at least ten counts. V is TRBV3-1 and J is TRBJ1-4; D is uncertain. The germline CDR1 and CDR2 sequences are LGHDT and YNNKEL (reference sequence). The CDR3 loop spans 16 amino acids. The ends were cut back, 0 bases at V and 8 bases at J, with 16 bases in the middle. CDR3 sequence (DNA): TGTGCCAGCAGCCAAGAACGGCCCGCAAAAGACGAAAAACTGTTTTTT. Translated, it gives CASSQERPAKDEKLFF.

On this clonotype: With a much larger clone just one base away, this may be a read error. The chain is built from TRBV3-1 and TRBJ2-7; a weak D match, TRBD2 (5 bases). Germline CDR1 reads LGHDT; CDR2 reads YNNKEL (reference sequence). V shed 4 bases and J shed 7 bases, with 20 bases lying between them. The CDR3 loop spans 15 amino acids. The CDR3 DNA is TGTGCCAGCAGCCCATCATGGGGAGCTTTGTTTGAGCAGTACTTC. Encoded protein: CASSPSWGALFEQYF.

This chain links TRBV20-1 with TRBJ2-3; 9 nucleotides line up with TRBD2. Trimming took 0 bases from V and 5 from J; bases not matched to a gene: 6. The CDR3 is 15 residues long. Per germline, CDR1 DFQATT and CDR2 SNEGSKA (reference sequence). CDR3 nucleotides: TGCAGTGCTAGAGAAGGGGCGGGAGGGGGAGATACGCAGTATTTT. It yields the protein CSAREGAGGGDTQYF.

This clonotype was observed at least ten times. CDR3 sequence: CASSPRGGDTEAFF. Written as DNA, the CDR3 is TGTGCCAGCAGTCCAAGGGGGGGGGACACTGAAGCTTTCTTT. The chain carries TRBV11-2 and TRBJ1-1, with D perhaps TRBD1 (6 bases). The CDR3 spans 14 residues. Germline loops: CDR1 SGHAT, CDR2 FQNNGV. V was trimmed by 6 bases and J by 3 bases, leaving 14 bases between them. The full variable domain, rest sourced from reference TRBV11-2 and TRBJ1-1, is EAGVAQSPRYKIIEKRQSVAFWCNPISGHATLYWYQQILGQGPKLLIQFQNNGVVDDSQLPKDRFSAERLKGVDSTLKIQPAKLEDSAVYLCASSPRGGDTEAFFGQGTRLTVV.

There are many counts of this clonotype. This chain connects TRBV7-9 to TRBJ2-1; TRBD2 agrees at 7 bases. The CDR3 sequence is 16 residues long. V lost 6 bases and J lost 5; bases outside the gene matches: 13. Germline CDR1 is SEHNR and CDR2 is FQNEAQ (reference sequence). This CDR3 is CASRPIGREKNNEQFF. In nucleotides, the CDR3 is TGTGCCAGCAGACCTATTGGGAGGGAGAAGAACAATGAGCAGTTCTTC.

This clonotype came up many times. This sequence joins TRBV27 and TRBJ2-1; 7 bases map to TRBD2. Germline V gene lookup returns CDR1 MNHEY and CDR2 SMNVEV (reference sequence). Trimming at V came to 5 bases and at J to 7 bases, leaving 11 bases not matched to a gene. The CDR3 extends over 15 amino acids. DNA for the CDR3: TGTGCCAGCAGTCCTCTAGCGGTTAAAGGAAATGAGCAGTTCTTC. Its protein is CASSPLAVKGNEQFF.

This clonotype was found many times. The J gene is TRBJ2-2, the V gene TRBV12-3 or TRBV12-4; 13 bases are a match to TRBD2. V gave up 5 bases and J gave up 7 bases; unmatched junction bases: 7. This CDR3 comprises 16 residues. In DNA, the CDR3 is TGTGCCAGCAGTCATCCGGGACTAGCGGGATACGGGGAGCTGTTTTTT. This encodes CASSHPGLAGYGELFF.

The chain recombines TRBV12-3 or TRBV12-4 with TRBJ2-1; TRBD2 agrees at 12 bases. V dropped 4 bases and J dropped 4; count of bases not matched to a gene: 5. This CDR3 comprises 16 residues. Written as DNA, the CDR3 is TGTGCCAGCAGTTCGTTCGGACTAGCGGGATACAATGAGCAGTTCTTC. It yields the protein CASSSFGLAGYNEQFF.

The chain links TRBV12-5 to TRBJ1-2; tentative D call: TRBD1 (5 bases). Between the trimmed V and J ends, which lost 6 bases and 8 bases, there was a span of 22 bases. The CDR3 extends over 15 amino acids. Germline CDR1 reads LGHNT; CDR2 reads FRNRAP. The CDR3 sequence: CASGPGTLGPGGYTF. DNA for the CDR3: TGTGCTAGTGGGCCTGGGACCCTTGGCCCTGGGGGCTACACCTTC. Using reference TRBV12-5 and TRBJ1-2 for the parts outside the CDR3, the full variable domain is DARVTQTPRHKVTEMGQEVTMRCQPILGHNTVFWYRQTMMQGLELLAYFRNRAPLDDSGMPKDRFSAEMPDATLATLKIQPSEPRDSAVYFCASGPGTLGPGGYTFGSGTRLTVV.

This chain links TRBV20-1 with TRBJ2-7, with 9 bases lining up with TRBD2. Germline V gene data show CDR1 as DFQATT and CDR2 as SNEGSKA (reference sequence). This CDR3 contains 14 residues. CDR3 protein: CSVTRSSGTYEPYV. The CDR3 bases are TGCAGTGTCACCCGGTCTAGCGGGACCTACGAGCCGTACGTC.

This clonotype was observed at least ten times. V gene TRBV7-6 combines with J gene TRBJ1-1; D call uncertain. The V gene lost 8 bases and the J gene lost 4 bases, with 14 bases spanning the gap. The CDR3 spans 13 residues. Looked up from germline, CDR1 is SGHVS and CDR2 is FNYEAQ. Written as DNA, the CDR3 is TGTGCCAGCGCCGCAGCCTCAGTCACTGAAGCTTTCTTT. Protein: CASAAASVTEAFF.

In this sample, this clonotype turned up many times. The V and J genes are TRBV11-1 and TRBJ1-1; the match to TRBD1 covers 9 bases. CDR1 SGHAT and CDR2 FQDESV come from the germline V gene (reference sequence). The CDR3 is made up of 16 amino acids. Trimming at V came to 1 base and at J to 5 bases, leaving 8 bases not matched to a gene. CDR3 bases: TGTGCCAGCAGCTTAGGCGAAACAGGGGGCTGGACTGAAGCTTTCTTT. As protein: CASSLGETGGWTEAFF.

The table lists this clonotype with a few counts. The gene calls are TRBV6-1 and TRBJ2-3; a weak D match, TRBD2 (6 bases). Germline V lookup: CDR1 MNHNS, CDR2 SASEGT. The length of the CDR3 is 15 residues. Deletions cut 3 bases from V and 4 bases from J, with 14 bases between. The CDR3, as DNA: TGTGCCAGCAGTGACGAACCGGGGGAGCCAGATACGCAGTATTTT. It specifies CASSDEPGEPDTQYF.

This clonotype was counted many times. The junction departs from germline at one end; a sequencing error may be responsible. The rearrangement joins TRBV11-3 to TRBJ2-3; D is undetermined. Per the germline V gene, CDR1 is SGHNT and CDR2 is YENEEA. This CDR3 has 11 residues. In DNA, the CDR3 is TGTGCCAGCAGCTTAGGAGAGACCTGGGATTTT. Residues: CASSLGETWDF.